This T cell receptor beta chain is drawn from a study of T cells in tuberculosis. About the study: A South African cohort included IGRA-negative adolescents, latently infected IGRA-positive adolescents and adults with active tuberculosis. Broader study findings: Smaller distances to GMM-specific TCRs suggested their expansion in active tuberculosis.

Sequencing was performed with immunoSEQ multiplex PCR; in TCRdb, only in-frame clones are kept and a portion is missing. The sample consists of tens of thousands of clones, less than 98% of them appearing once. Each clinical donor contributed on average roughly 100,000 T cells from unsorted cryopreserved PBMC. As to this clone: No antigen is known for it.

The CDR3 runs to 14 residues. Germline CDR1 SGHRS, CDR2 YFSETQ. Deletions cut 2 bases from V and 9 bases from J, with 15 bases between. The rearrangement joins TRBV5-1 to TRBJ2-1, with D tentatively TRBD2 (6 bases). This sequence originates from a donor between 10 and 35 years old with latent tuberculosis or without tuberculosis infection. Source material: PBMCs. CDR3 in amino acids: CASSFSGGDGEQFF. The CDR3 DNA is TGCGCCAGCAGCTTTTCCGGAGGGGATGGTGAGCAGTTCTTC.